This T cell receptor (beta chain) comes out of a study of monozygotic twins with inflammatory bowel disease. Germline V gene data show CDR1 as MNHNS and CDR2 as SASEGT. This CDR3 contains 17 residues. Every donor provided one blood sample measuring 2.5 to 3 ml. Comment on this clonotype: The antigen is unknown.

Template switching appended UMIs that held a 6-nucleotide sample barcode. TCRdb reprocessed the 5' RACE reads, with one entry per CDR3 protein and no DNA. This repertoire comprises 300,000 to 400,000 distinct CDR3 sequences; its ten largest clones make up 2% to 2.5%. Findings of the study overall: No discrimination was achieved between different T cell subtypes.

Sequenced: blood. The TCR comes from a human donor with ulcerative colitis or Crohn's disease, or a healthy co-twin of an affected twin (not recorded which). The rearrangement joins TRBV6-1 to TRBJ2-4; the TRBD1 assignment by TCRdb is unverifiable without DNA. The CDR3 loop reads CATTPHRDHISENIQYF.